The TCR beta chain under discussion was sequenced for a study of technical replicates of blood from a handful of donors. Method: immunoSEQ multiplex PCR; TCRdb's copy keeps in-frame clones and lacks some. This table holds about 14,000 clones, approximately 80% found once. The CDR3 extends over 14 amino acids. V was shortened by 0 bases and J by 3 bases, with 9 bases between the two germline ends. CDR1 LNHDA and CDR2 SQIVND come from the germline V gene (reference sequence). The TCR comes from a human donor in good health. The sequenced sample was PBMCs. V usage is TRBV19 and J usage is TRBJ2-7; D call uncertain. Here the CDR3 reads CASSIDARFYEQYF. The DNA of the CDR3 is TGTGCCAGTAGTATAGATGCTAGGTTCTACGAGCAGTACTTC.